This T cell receptor (beta chain) was identified in a study of T-cell reconstitution after alpha-beta-depleted transplantation in children. Notes on the study in general: Surviving recipient T cells and intrathymic progenitors accounted for some patients' high TCRbeta diversity at day 60.

TCRbeta library preparation incorporated unique molecular identifiers. TCRdb reanalysed the PCR reads using MiXCR and keeps one entry per CDR3 protein. The sample lists approximately 980,000 distinct CDR3 sequences; roughly 29% were seen once. Germline-derived CDR1 and CDR2 are SGHRS and YFSETQ. Trimming removed 3 bases at V and 7 bases at J, with 19 bases between. The CDR3 runs to 15 residues. In its sample, this clonotype was seen a few times. Its target is unknown. This material consisted of PBMCs, mostly from graft donor cells, taken 360 days after TCRalphabeta/CD19-depleted stem cell transplant. This receptor was obtained from a boy under three years old who had a stem cell transplant for SCID, so the T cells may come from the graft donor. This rearrangement joins TRBV5-1 to TRBJ1-2; a weak D match, TRBD1 (6 bases). CDR3 in amino acids: CASSSAPRGSGGYTF. The DNA of the CDR3 is TGCGCCAGCAGCTCGGCACCCAGGGGATCCGGTGGCTACACCTTC.